One and the same sample provided the 30 T cell receptor beta chains below, sequenced in a study of beta chain features in type 1 diabetes. The investigators reverse transcribed all of the isolated RNA, so they sequenced expressed TCRB transcripts. TCRdb's table, derived via immunoSEQ multiplex PCR, lists solely in-frame clones and lacks some. The sample yields 300,000 to 350,000 clones, 14% seen once. Sequencing used central memory CD4+ T cells from blood. The receptors shown here come from a man between 25 and 39 years old in good health.

The genes are TRBV28 and TRBJ2-5; weak D call: TRBD2 (6 bases). This CDR3 is 15 amino acids long. V shed 6 bases and J shed 2 bases, with 16 bases lying between them. Germline assignment: CDR1 MDHEN and CDR2 SYDVKM. The CDR3 nucleotides are TGTGCCAGCAGGGCCGGGGCGGGGCGACAAGAGACCCAGTACTTC. The encoded protein is CASRAGAGRQETQYF.

The sample holds a few counts of this clone. The chain recombines TRBV7-2 with TRBJ2-5; no firm D call. Trimming cost V 2 bases and J 2 bases, with 12 bases left between them. The CDR3 consists of 15 residues. Germline V CDR1 and CDR2: SGHTA, FQGNSA. CDR3 loop: CASSLSVHPQETQYF. CDR3 in DNA: TGTGCCAGCAGCTTATCCGTCCACCCTCAAGAGACCCAGTACTTC.

The gene calls are TRBV7-8 and TRBJ2-2; 11 nucleotides align to TRBD1. Germline V gene data show CDR1 as SGHVS and CDR2 as FQNEAQ. The CDR3 extends over 15 amino acids. Trimming at V came to 4 bases and at J to 7 bases, leaving 5 bases not matched to a gene. Here the CDR3 reads CASSYGDRGIGELFF. In nucleotides, the CDR3 is TGTGCCAGCAGCTACGGGGACAGGGGGATCGGGGAGCTGTTTTTT. The variable domain in full, with the rest retrieved from reference TRBV7-8 and TRBJ2-2, is GAGVSQSPRYKVAKRGQDVALRCDPISGHVSLFWYQQALGQGPEFLTYFQNEAQLDKSGLPSDRFFAERPEGSVSTLKIQRTQQEDSAVYLCASSYGDRGIGELFFGEGSRLTVL.

This clone was seen a handful of times. The rearrangement links TRBV13 to TRBJ2-2, with TRBD2 matching 8 bases. Germline V gene sequence: CDR1 PRHDT, CDR2 FYEKMQ (reference sequence). V gave up 4 bases and J gave up 2 bases; unmatched junction bases: 3. CDR3 length: 15 residues. The CDR3 sequence is CASSSVAGNTGELFF. The CDR3 nucleotides read TGTGCCAGCAGCTCCGTAGCGGGAAACACCGGGGAGCTGTTTTTT.

This clone was seen only a few times. The genes are TRBV9 and TRBJ1-2; perhaps TRBD1 as D (6 bases). Germline values: CDR1 SGDLS, CDR2 YYNGEE. V lost 3 bases, J lost 5 bases, and 17 bases lay in between. The CDR3 length is 15 residues. Here the CDR3 reads CASSAGGASWYGYTF. The CDR3 DNA is TGTGCCAGCAGCGCTGGGGGGGCCTCATGGTATGGCTACACCTTC.

CDR3 residues: CASSAEASSYNEQFF. The CDR3 bases are TGTGCCAGCAGCGCCGAGGCCTCCTCCTACAATGAGCAGTTCTTC. The rearrangement uses TRBV7-8 and TRBJ2-1, with D hard to call. CDR3 length: 15 amino acids. Germline loops: CDR1 SGHVS, CDR2 FQNEAQ. V was trimmed by 5 bases and J by 0 bases, leaving 11 bases between them.

This clone was seen more than once but under ten times. The chain has TRBV7-8 and TRBJ2-2; D gene uncertain. This CDR3 region has 14 residues. Germline loops: CDR1 SGHVS, CDR2 FQNEAQ. V gave up 5 bases and J gave up 5 bases, with 12 bases separating them. CDR3 sequence reads: CASSPTAVTGELFF. The CDR3 coding sequence is TGTGCCAGCAGCCCGACGGCGGTAACCGGGGAGCTGTTTTTT.

This clone was counted between two and nine times. The V and J genes are TRBV2 and TRBJ2-1, with TRBD2 matching 10 bases. In germline, CDR1 is SNHLY, CDR2 FYNNEI. Germline trimming cut 8 bases from V and 14 bases from J; bases unmatched to any gene: 3. The CDR3 covers 10 residues. CDR3: CASLAGGKFF. DNA of the CDR3: TGTGCCAGCTTAGCGGGGGGAAAGTTCTTC.

Many counts were recorded for this clone. This sample includes further DNA sequences coding for the same CDR3. The chain links TRBV11-2 to TRBJ2-3, with D perhaps matching TRBD2 (5 bases). The CDR3 has 14 amino acids. CDR1 is SGHAT and CDR2 is FQNNGV in the germline V gene. V lost 5 bases, J lost 3 bases, and 12 bases lay in between. Written as DNA, the CDR3 is TGTGCCAGCAGCCTAGCTAGGTCAACAGATACGCAGTATTTT. It encodes CASSLARSTDTQYF. The full variable domain, in which reference TRBV11-2 and TRBJ2-3 provide the parts outside the CDR3, is EAGVAQSPRYKIIEKRQSVAFWCNPISGHATLYWYQQILGQGPKLLIQFQNNGVVDDSQLPKDRFSAERLKGVDSTLKIQPAKLEDSAVYLCASSLARSTDTQYFGPGTRLTVL.

V usage is TRBV30 and J usage is TRBJ2-4, with D tentatively TRBD2 (6 bases). The CDR3 totals 15 residues. Germline CDR1 GTSNPN, CDR2 SVGIG (reference sequence). Between the trimmed V and J ends, which lost 1 base and 1 base, there was a span of 11 bases. The CDR3 sequence is CAWSGGVEAKNIQYF. DNA of the CDR3: TGTGCCTGGAGTGGCGGGGTGGAGGCCAAAAACATTCAGTACTTC.

This clone showed up just a few times. The genes are TRBV7-2 and TRBJ2-7, with no clear D. The CDR3 covers 12 residues. The ends were cut back, 5 bases at V and 8 bases at J, with 13 bases in the middle. The V gene's germline CDR1 is SGHTA and CDR2 FQGNSA. Here the CDR3 DNA reads TGTGCCAGCAGCCAAGATAAGGGCAAGCAGTACGTC. It specifies CASSQDKGKQYV.

V is TRBV29-1 and J is TRBJ2-5; 7 positions agree with TRBD1. CDR1 is SQVTM and CDR2 is ANQGSEA in the germline V gene. J gave up 3 bases and V 6 bases, and 10 bases lay outside the gene matches. CDR3 length equals 14 residues. The CDR3, as DNA: TGCAGCGTAGCCGGGACAGTGGGCGAAGAGACCCAGTACTTC. As protein: CSVAGTVGEETQYF.

The chain employs TRBV7-7 and TRBJ2-5; the match to TRBD2 covers 12 bases. Germline CDR1 is SSHAT and CDR2 is FNYEAQ (reference sequence). This CDR3 spans 14 amino acids. Trimming at V came to 5 bases and at J to 6 bases, leaving 4 bases not matched to a gene. The CDR3 sequence is CASSPTSGGQTQYF. The CDR3 nucleotides are TGTGCCAGCAGCCCCACTAGCGGGGGGCAGACCCAGTACTTC.

This clone was seen more than once but under ten times. J is TRBJ1-2 and V is TRBV10-3; D possibly corresponds to TRBD1 (5 bases). V lost 3 bases and J 2 bases, leaving 10 bases between the germline ends. The CDR3 runs 14 residues. Germline V CDR1 and CDR2: ENHRY, SYGVKD. As DNA, the CDR3 is TGTGCCATCAGTGACCTCGGACAAAACTATGGCTACACCTTC. This translates into CAISDLGQNYGYTF.

Only a few counts were recorded for this clone. The CDR3 DNA reads as TGTGCCAGCAGTTTACTGGGACAGGGGGGGTATGGCTACACCTTC. The encoded protein is CASSLLGQGGYGYTF. The V and J genes are TRBV28 and TRBJ1-2, with 11 nucleotides matching TRBD1. Germline assignment: CDR1 MDHEN and CDR2 SYDVKM. V lost 2 bases and J lost 5; bases outside the gene matches: 4. CDR3 size: 15 residues.

This clone was counted a few times. The chain joins TRBV5-1 to TRBJ2-7, with unresolved D. The germline V gene encodes CDR1 SGHRS and CDR2 YFSETQ. This CDR3 has 15 residues. V was cut by 0 bases and J by 0 bases, with 10 bases left in between. DNA of the CDR3: TGCGCCAGCAGCTTGGACCAGTCCGCCTCCTACGAGCAGTACTTC. Translation: CASSLDQSASYEQYF.

This clone came up many times. The chain employs TRBV28 and TRBJ2-1; unclear D gene. Looked up from germline, CDR1 is MDHEN and CDR2 is SYDVKM. V lost 6 bases, J lost 9 bases, and 9 bases lay in between. This CDR3 has 11 residues. The CDR3 sequence: CASSKLGEQFF. As DNA, the CDR3 is TGTGCCAGCAGCAAGCTGGGTGAGCAGTTCTTC.

The genes are TRBV7-2 and TRBJ2-5; D not resolved. CDR1 and CDR2 from the germline V gene are SGHTA and FQGNSA. The CDR3 totals 13 residues. Between the trimmed V and J ends, which lost 4 bases and 5 bases, there was a span of 11 bases. The CDR3 sequence is CASSSPPRETQYF. CDR3 nucleotide sequence: TGTGCCAGCAGCTCCCCCCCTAGGGAGACCCAGTACTTC.

There are a few counts of this clone. This chain joins TRBV19 and TRBJ1-2, with 9 bases that match TRBD1. Trimming took 8 bases from V and 0 from J; bases not matched to a gene: 7. The CDR3 is 15 amino acids. CDR1 is LNHDA and CDR2 is SQIVND in the germline V gene (reference sequence). The CDR3 nucleotides are TGTGCCAGTCTGGACAGGGGAGCTTCTAACTATGGCTACACCTTC. This translates into CASLDRGASNYGYTF.

This clone appeared a few times. The gene calls are TRBV30 and TRBJ1-4; a weak D match, TRBD1 (5 bases). V lost 2 bases and J 2 bases, leaving 6 bases between the germline ends. Per germline, CDR1 GTSNPN and CDR2 SVGIG (reference sequence). The CDR3 length is 13 residues. The CDR3 sequence is CAWSRGTNEKLFF. CDR3 sequence (DNA): TGTGCCTGGAGTAGGGGTACTAATGAAAAACTGTTTTTT.

J is TRBJ2-2 and V is TRBV4-1; 8 bases line up with TRBD1. Germline loops: CDR1 MGHRA, CDR2 YSYEKL. V lost 6 bases and J lost 1; bases outside the gene matches: 1. There are 14 residues in the CDR3. CDR3 sequence (DNA): TGCGCCAGCAGAGGACAGGGGAACACCGGGGAGCTGTTTTTT. Translating gives CASRGQGNTGELFF.

J is TRBJ2-5 and V is TRBV11-2, with D hard to call. The CDR3 runs to 14 residues. V was clipped by 4 bases and J by 2 bases, with 11 bases between them. The V gene's germline CDR1 is SGHAT and CDR2 FQNNGV. CDR3 amino acids: CASSSGVTQETQYF. DNA of the CDR3: TGTGCCAGCAGCTCCGGCGTGACTCAAGAGACCCAGTACTTC.

On this clone itself: At the DNA level, this CDR3 is encoded by other sequences in the same sample as well. The chain joins TRBV11-3 to TRBJ2-3; D gene uncertain. This CDR3 is 14 amino acids long. V was pared by 1 base and J by 0 bases, with 5 bases between. Germline loops: CDR1 SGHNT, CDR2 YENEEA. CDR3 sequence reads: CASSLAASTDTQYF. The CDR3 bases are TGTGCCAGCAGCTTAGCTGCTAGCACAGATACGCAGTATTTT. The whole variable domain, remainder taken from reference TRBV11-3 and TRBJ2-3, is EAGVVQSPRYKIIEKKQPVAFWCNPISGHNTLYWYLQNLGQGPELLIRYENEEAVDDSQLPKDRFSAERLKGVDSTLKIQPAELGDSAVYLCASSLAASTDTQYFGPGTRLTVL.

The gene calls are TRBV10-3 and TRBJ2-5, with D unclear. V was pared by 2 bases and J by 2 bases, with 6 bases between. The CDR3 covers 13 residues. Germline assignment: CDR1 ENHRY and CDR2 SYGVKD. CDR3 bases: TGTGCCATCAGTGAGGGACGGCAAGAGACCCAGTACTTC. Amino acids: CAISEGRQETQYF.

The V gene is TRBV29-1, the J gene TRBJ2-5; 11 bases align to TRBD2. J lost 5 bases, V lost 6 bases, and 8 bases had no gene match. The CDR3 is 14 residues long. Germline values: CDR1 SQVTM, CDR2 ANQGSEA. CDR3 loop: CSVHTGTSGETQYF. The CDR3 coding sequence is TGCAGCGTACACACCGGGACTAGCGGCGAGACCCAGTACTTC.

Only a few counts were recorded for this clone. J is TRBJ2-1 and V is TRBV2; no definite D call. Germline assignment: CDR1 SNHLY and CDR2 FYNNEI. The length of the CDR3 is 11 residues. V dropped 5 bases and J dropped 3 bases, with 2 bases sitting between them. The CDR3, as DNA: TGTGCCAGCAGTTACTACAATGAGCAGTTCTTC. Translated: CASSYYNEQFF.

This clone was seen a handful of times. The V call is TRBV2, the J call TRBJ1-1; unclear D gene. There are 12 residues in the CDR3. Germline CDR1 SNHLY, CDR2 FYNNEI. V lost 4 bases and J lost 10, with 13 bases in between. Written as DNA, the CDR3 is TGTGCCAGCAGTGTGCAGGTACTTGGAGCTTTCTTT. The encoded protein is CASSVQVLGAFF.

The chain employs TRBV6-5 and TRBJ2-1; possible D gene TRBD2, 5 bases. Trimming took off 0 bases at V and 2 bases at J, with 8 bases between the two ends. The CDR3 contains 15 residues. Germline V CDR1 and CDR2: MNHEY, SVGAGI. The CDR3 DNA follows: TGTGCCAGCAGTTACTCAAGCGGACCCTACAATGAGCAGTTCTTC. It encodes CASSYSSGPYNEQFF.

The chain carries TRBV12-5 and TRBJ2-3; a weak D match, TRBD2 (6 bases). CDR3 size: 18 residues. Per germline, CDR1 LGHNT and CDR2 FRNRAP. The V end lost 3 bases, the J end lost 0 bases, and 19 bases lay between the germline ends. For the CDR3, the DNA is TGTGCTAGTGGTTTATTGCGGGGAGGACGGGGTAGCACAGATACGCAGTATTTT. Amino acids: CASGLLRGGRGSTDTQYF. Together with reference TRBV12-5 and TRBJ2-3, the CDR3 gives the full variable domain: DARVTQTPRHKVTEMGQEVTMRCQPILGHNTVFWYRQTMMQGLELLAYFRNRAPLDDSGMPKDRFSAEMPDATLATLKIQPSEPRDSAVYFCASGLLRGGRGSTDTQYFGPGTRLTVL.

V usage is TRBV30 and J usage is TRBJ2-2; TRBD1 might be the D (6 bases). The CDR3 totals 13 residues. V was shortened by 4 bases and J by 5 bases, with 11 bases between the two germline ends. CDR1 and CDR2 from the germline V gene are GTSNPN and SVGIG (reference sequence). The CDR3, as DNA: TGTGCCTGGAACATAGGGGGTACCGGGGAGCTGTTTTTT. Its translation: CAWNIGGTGELFF.